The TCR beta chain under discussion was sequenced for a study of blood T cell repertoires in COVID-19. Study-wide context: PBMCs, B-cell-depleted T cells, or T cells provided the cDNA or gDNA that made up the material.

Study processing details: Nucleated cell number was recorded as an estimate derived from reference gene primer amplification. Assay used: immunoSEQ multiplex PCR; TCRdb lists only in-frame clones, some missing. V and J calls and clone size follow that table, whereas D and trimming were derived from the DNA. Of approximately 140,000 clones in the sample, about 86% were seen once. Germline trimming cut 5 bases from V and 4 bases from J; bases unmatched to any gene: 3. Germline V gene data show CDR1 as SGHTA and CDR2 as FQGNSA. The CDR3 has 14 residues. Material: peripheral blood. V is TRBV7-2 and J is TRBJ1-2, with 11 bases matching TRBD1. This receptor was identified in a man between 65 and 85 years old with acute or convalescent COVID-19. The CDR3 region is CASSGGTGGYGYTF. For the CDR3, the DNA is TGTGCCAGCAGCGGCGGGACAGGGGGCTATGGCTACACCTTC.